This entry features one T cell receptor (beta chain) sequence. Its antigen is not known. This entry belongs to a study of CD8 T cell repertoires and HIV-1 epitope variants. V lost 2 bases and J lost 6, with 6 bases in between. In germline, CDR1 is SGHRS, CDR2 YFSETQ. The CDR3 length is 12 residues. Using immunoSEQ multiplex PCR, the repertoire was profiled, and TCRdb retains in-frame clones only, with some absent. Here the sample spans roughly 5,300 clones, roughly 60% being singletons. This TCR derives from a male donor with HIV. The sequencing input was cultured CD8+ T cells derived from PBMCs. The chain is built from TRBV5-1 and TRBJ2-1, with no clear D. In DNA, the CDR3 is TGCGCCAGCAGCTTCCAGTCCAATGAGCAGTTCTTC. This gives the protein CASSFQSNEQFF.